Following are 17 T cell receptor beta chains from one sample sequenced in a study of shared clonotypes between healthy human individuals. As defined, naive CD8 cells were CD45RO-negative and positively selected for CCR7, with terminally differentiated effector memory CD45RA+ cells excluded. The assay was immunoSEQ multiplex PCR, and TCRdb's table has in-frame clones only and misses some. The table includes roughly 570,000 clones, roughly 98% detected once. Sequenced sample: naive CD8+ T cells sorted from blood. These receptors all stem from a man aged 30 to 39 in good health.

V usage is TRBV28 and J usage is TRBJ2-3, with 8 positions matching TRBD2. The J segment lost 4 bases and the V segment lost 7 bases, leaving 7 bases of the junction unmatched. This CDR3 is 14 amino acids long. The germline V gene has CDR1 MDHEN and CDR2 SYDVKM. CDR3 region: CASTSGSWPDTQYF. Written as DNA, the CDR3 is TGTGCCAGCACGAGCGGGAGCTGGCCAGATACGCAGTATTTT.

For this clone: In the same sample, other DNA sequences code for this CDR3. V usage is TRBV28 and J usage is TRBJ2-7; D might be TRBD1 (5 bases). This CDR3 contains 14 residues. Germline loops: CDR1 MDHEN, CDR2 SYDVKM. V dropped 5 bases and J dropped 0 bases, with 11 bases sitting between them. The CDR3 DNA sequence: TGTGCCAGCAGTCCCACAGGTAACTCCTACGAGCAGTACTTC. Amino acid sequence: CASSPTGNSYEQYF.

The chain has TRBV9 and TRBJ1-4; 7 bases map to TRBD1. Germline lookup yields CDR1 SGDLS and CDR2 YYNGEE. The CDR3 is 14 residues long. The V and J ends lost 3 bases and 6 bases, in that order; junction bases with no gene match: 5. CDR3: CASSGGGPYEKLFF. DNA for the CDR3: TGTGCCAGCAGCGGAGGGGGCCCTTATGAAAAACTGTTTTTT.

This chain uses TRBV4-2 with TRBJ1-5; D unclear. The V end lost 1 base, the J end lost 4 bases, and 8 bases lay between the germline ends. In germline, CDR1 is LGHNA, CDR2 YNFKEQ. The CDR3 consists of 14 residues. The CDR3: CASSQGPGNQPQHF. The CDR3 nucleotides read TGTGCCAGCAGCCAAGGCCCGGGGAATCAGCCCCAGCATTTT.

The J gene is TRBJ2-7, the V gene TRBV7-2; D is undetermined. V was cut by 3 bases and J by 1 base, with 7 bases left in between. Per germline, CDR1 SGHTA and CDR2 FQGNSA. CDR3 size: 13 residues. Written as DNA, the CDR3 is TGTGCCAGCAGCTTGGTTAGTTCCTACGAGCAGTACTTC. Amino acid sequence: CASSLVSSYEQYF. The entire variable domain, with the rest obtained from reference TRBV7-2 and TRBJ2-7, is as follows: GAGVSQSPSNKVTEKGKDVELRCDPISGHTALYWYRQSLGQGLEFLIYFQGNSAPDKSGLPSDRFSAERTGGSVSTLTIQRTQQEDSAVYLCASSLVSSYEQYFGPGTRLTVT.

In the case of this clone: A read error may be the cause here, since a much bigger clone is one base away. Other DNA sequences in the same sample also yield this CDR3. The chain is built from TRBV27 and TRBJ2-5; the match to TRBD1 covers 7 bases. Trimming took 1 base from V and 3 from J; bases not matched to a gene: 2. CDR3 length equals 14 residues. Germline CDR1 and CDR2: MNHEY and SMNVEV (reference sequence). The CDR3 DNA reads TGTGCCAGCAGTTTATTAGGGACAGAAGAGACCCAGTACTTC. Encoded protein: CASSLLGTEETQYF.

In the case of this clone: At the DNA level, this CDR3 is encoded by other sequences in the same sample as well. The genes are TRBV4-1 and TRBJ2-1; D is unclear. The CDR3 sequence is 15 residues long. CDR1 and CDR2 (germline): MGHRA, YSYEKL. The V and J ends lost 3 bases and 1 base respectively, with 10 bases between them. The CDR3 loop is CASSQGQGSYNEQFF. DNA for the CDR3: TGCGCCAGCAGCCAGGGCCAAGGGTCCTACAATGAGCAGTTCTTC.

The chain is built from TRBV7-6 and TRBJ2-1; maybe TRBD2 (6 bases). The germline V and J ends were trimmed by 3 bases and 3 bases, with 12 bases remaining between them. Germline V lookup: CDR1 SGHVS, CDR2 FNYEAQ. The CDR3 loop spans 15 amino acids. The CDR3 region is CASSFSLASYNEQFF. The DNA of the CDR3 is TGTGCCAGCAGCTTCTCACTAGCCAGCTACAATGAGCAGTTCTTC.

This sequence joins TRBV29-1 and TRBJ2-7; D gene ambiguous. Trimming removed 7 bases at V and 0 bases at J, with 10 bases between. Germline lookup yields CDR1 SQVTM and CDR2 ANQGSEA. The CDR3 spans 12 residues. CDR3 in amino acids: CSARESSYEQYF. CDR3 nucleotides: TGCAGCGCAAGAGAGAGCTCCTACGAGCAGTACTTC.

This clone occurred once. CDR3 sequence reads: CASSQELEAGYEQYF. Written as DNA, the CDR3 is TGCGCCAGCAGCCAAGAGTTAGAAGCGGGATACGAGCAGTACTTC. V and J are TRBV4-1 and TRBJ2-7; 7 positions match TRBD2. CDR1 MGHRA and CDR2 YSYEKL come from the germline V gene. V lost 0 bases, J lost 4 bases, and 6 bases stayed unmatched. The CDR3 covers 15 residues.

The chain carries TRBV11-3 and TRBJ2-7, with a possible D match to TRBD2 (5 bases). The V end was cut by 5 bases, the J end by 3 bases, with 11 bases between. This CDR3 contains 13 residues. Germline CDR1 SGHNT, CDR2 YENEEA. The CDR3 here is CASSPSGSYEQYF. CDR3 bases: TGTGCCAGCAGCCCCAGCGGAAGCTACGAGCAGTACTTC.

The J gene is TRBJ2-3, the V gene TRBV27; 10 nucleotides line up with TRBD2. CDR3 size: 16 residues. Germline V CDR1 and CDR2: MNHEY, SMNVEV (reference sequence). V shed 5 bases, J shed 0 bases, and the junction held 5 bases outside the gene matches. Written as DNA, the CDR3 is TGTGCCAGCAGTCCCCTGACTAGCGGGAGCACAGATACGCAGTATTTT. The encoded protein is CASSPLTSGSTDTQYF.

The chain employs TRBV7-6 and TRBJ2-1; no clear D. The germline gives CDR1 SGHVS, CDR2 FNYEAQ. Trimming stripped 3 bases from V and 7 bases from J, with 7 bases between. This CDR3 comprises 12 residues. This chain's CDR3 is CASSLTSNEQFF. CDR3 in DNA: TGTGCCAGCAGCTTGACTTCGAATGAGCAGTTCTTC.

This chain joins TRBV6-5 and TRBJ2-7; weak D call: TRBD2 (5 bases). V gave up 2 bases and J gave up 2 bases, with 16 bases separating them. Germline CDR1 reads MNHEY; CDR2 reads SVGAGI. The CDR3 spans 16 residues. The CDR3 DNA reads TGTGCCAGCAGTTACCTCGGACTGGAAGCTGCCTACGAGCAGTACTTC. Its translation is CASSYLGLEAAYEQYF.

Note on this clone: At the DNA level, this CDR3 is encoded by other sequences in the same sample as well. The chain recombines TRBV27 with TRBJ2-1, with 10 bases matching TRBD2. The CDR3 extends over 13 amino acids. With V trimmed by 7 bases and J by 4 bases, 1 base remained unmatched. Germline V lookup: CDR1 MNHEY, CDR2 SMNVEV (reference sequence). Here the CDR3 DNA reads TGTGCCAGCACTAGCGGGAGTTACAATGAGCAGTTCTTC. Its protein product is CASTSGSYNEQFF.

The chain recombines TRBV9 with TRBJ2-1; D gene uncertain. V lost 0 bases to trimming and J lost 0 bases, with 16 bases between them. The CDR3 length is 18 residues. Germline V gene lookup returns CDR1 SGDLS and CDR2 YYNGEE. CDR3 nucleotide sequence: TGTGCCAGCAGCGTAGTTCCAAGCTGGACGAGCTCCTACAATGAGCAGTTCTTC. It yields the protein CASSVVPSWTSSYNEQFF.

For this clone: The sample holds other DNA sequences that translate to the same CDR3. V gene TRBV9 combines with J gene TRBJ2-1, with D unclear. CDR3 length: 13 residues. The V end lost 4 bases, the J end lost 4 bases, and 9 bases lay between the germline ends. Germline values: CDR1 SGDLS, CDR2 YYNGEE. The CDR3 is CASSPGSYNEQFF. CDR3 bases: TGTGCCAGCAGCCCCGGGTCTTACAATGAGCAGTTCTTC.